The entry below describes one TCR beta chain. Under the authors' procedure: Estimated nucleated cell counts came from reference gene primer amplification. Produced via immunoSEQ multiplex PCR; TCRdb's table is partial and in-frame only. The V and J calls and clone size come from that table; D and trimming were worked out from the DNA. The table records about 420,000 clones, 70% to 90% of them present only once. Per germline, CDR1 LNHDA and CDR2 SQIVND (reference sequence). The V and J ends lost 10 bases and 4 bases, in that order; junction bases with no gene match: 14. The CDR3 covers 16 residues. The sample comes from a study of blood T cell repertoires in COVID-19. Study at large: Acute and convalescent COVID-19 specimens originated in the United States, Italy and Spain. PBMCs, B-cell-depleted T cells, or T cells were the source of the cDNA or gDNA that made up the material.

The Seattle site enrolled patients during active infection and followed them longitudinally. Sequencing was done on a sample of peripheral blood. The rearrangement joins TRBV19 to TRBJ1-4; 8 bases agree with TRBD1. The source of this sequence is a man aged 18 to 29 with COVID-19, enrolled during active disease. The CDR3, as DNA: TGTGCCACCTTCAACAGGGGGGGTTTGGGTAATGAAAAACTGTTTTTT. Translation gives CATFNRGGLGNEKLFF.